This T cell receptor (beta chain) emerged from a study of siplizumab effects on memory and regulatory T cells. Points from the study as a whole: Of the proliferating CD4+ or CD8+ clones, roughly 80-96% lacked a naive or memory phenotype that could be assigned. Alloreactive sequences traceable to unstimulated CD4+ memory cells declined significantly under siplizumab.

The CDR3 runs 14 residues. Deletions cut 7 bases from V and 3 bases from J, with 15 bases between. Per the germline V gene, CDR1 is MDHEN and CDR2 is SYDVKM. Assays covered around 10^5 TCR templates per sample. This table comes from immunoSEQ multiplex PCR, and its TCRdb copy is limited to in-frame clones, with some not included. The sample carries approximately 97,000 clones, 92% recorded once. Note on this clone: Its antigen is as yet unknown.

The chain is built from TRBV28 and TRBJ1-1; perhaps TRBD1 as D (5 bases). The specimen sequenced was CD4+ T cells sorted from blood. This sequence originates from a human donor in good health. The CDR3, as DNA: TGTGCCAGCATACCCGGGACGGCACACACTGAAGCTTTCTTT. Translation gives CASIPGTAHTEAFF.